Listed here are 17 T cell receptor beta chains from one sample, sequenced in a study of CD8 T cells in Susac syndrome. About 0.5 to 1 ug RNA was reverse transcribed with random hexamers. MiXCR, applied by TCRdb to the immunoSEQ multiplex PCR reads, yields one record per CDR3 protein. In the table there are about 190,000 distinct CDR3 sequences, approximately 96% of which are singletons. The sequencing input was CD4+ T cells from PBMCs. The receptor source for this set is a human donor with Susac syndrome.

The chain employs TRBV29-1 and TRBJ2-3; D tentatively fits TRBD1 or TRBD2 (5 bases each). Trimming left V 1 base short and J 1 base short, with 9 bases between. The CDR3 covers 14 residues. CDR1 is SQVTM, CDR2 ANQGSEA, per germline. CDR3 sequence (DNA): TGCAGCGTTGAAGGAGGGGACGGCACAGATACGCAGTATTTT. This gives the protein CSVEGGDGTDTQYF.

This chain links TRBV6-5 with TRBJ2-3; 14 positions match TRBD2. The germline CDR1 and CDR2 sequences are MNHEY and SVGAGI. This CDR3 has 18 amino acids. Germline trimming cut 0 bases from V and 0 bases from J; bases unmatched to any gene: 2. In DNA, the CDR3 is TGTGCCAGCAGTTACTCGAGGACTAGCGGGGGGAGCACAGATACGCAGTATTTT. It is translated as CASSYSRTSGGSTDTQYF.

The V call is TRBV29-1, the J call TRBJ2-5; D gene ambiguous. Germline V gives CDR1 SQVTM, CDR2 ANQGSEA. CDR3 length: 12 residues. The V gene lost 3 bases and the J gene lost 2 bases, with 7 bases spanning the gap. The CDR3 DNA sequence: TGCAGCGTTGAGGCCAGGCAAGAGACCCAGTACTTC. Protein product: CSVEARQETQYF.

The chain joins TRBV3-1 to TRBJ2-2; TRBD2 matches 8 bases. The CDR3 has 15 residues. V was clipped by 4 bases and J by 2 bases; unmatched bases: 3. CDR1 and CDR2 from the germline V gene are LGHDT and YNNKEL (reference sequence). In nucleotides, the CDR3 is TGTGCCAGCAGCCTAGCGGGGCAAAACACCGGGGAGCTGTTTTTT. Protein product: CASSLAGQNTGELFF. Drawing the rest from reference TRBV3-1 and TRBJ2-2, the complete variable domain is DTAVSQTPKYLVTQMGNDKSIKCEQNLGHDTMYWYKQDSKKFLKIMFSYNNKELIINETVPNRFSPKSPDKAHLNLHINSLELGDSAVYFCASSLAGQNTGELFFGEGSRLTVL.

The chain joins TRBV7-2 to TRBJ2-1, with 12 bases matching TRBD1. The CDR3 covers 17 residues. The V and J ends lost 6 bases and 2 bases, in that order; junction bases with no gene match: 8. CDR1 is SGHTA, CDR2 FQGNSA, per germline. The CDR3 bases are TGTGCCAGCAGTCGCCGGGACAGGGGGCATGCCTACAATGAGCAGTTCTTC. Its protein is CASSRRDRGHAYNEQFF.

The rearrangement joins TRBV9 to TRBJ1-1, with D perhaps TRBD1 (6 bases). CDR3 length: 15 residues. Germline CDR1 is SGDLS and CDR2 is YYNGEE. With 0 bases removed from V and 1 base from J, the gap between germline ends came to 10 bases. The CDR3 here is CASSVDGQPNTEAFF. The CDR3 DNA follows: TGTGCCAGCAGCGTAGATGGACAGCCGAACACTGAAGCTTTCTTT.

The J gene is TRBJ2-7, the V gene TRBV27; 7 nucleotides line up with TRBD1. The CDR3 runs to 16 residues. Unmatched junction bases numbered 16, after V lost 5 bases and J lost 6 bases. Germline V gene data show CDR1 as MNHEY and CDR2 as SMNVEV (reference sequence). Here the CDR3 DNA reads TGTGCCAGCAGTCGGTCCCGGTCAGGGGGTTCTTCCGAGCAGTACTTC. It codes for CASSRSRSGGSSEQYF.

The CDR3 is CSARTSGGEQYF. CDR3 sequence (DNA): TGCAGTGCTAGGACTAGCGGGGGGGAGCAGTACTTC. This chain uses TRBV20-1 with TRBJ2-7; TRBD2 agrees at 13 bases. V gave up 3 bases and J gave up 7 bases; unmatched junction bases: 0. Germline CDR1 reads DFQATT; CDR2 reads SNEGSKA (reference sequence). This CDR3 has 12 amino acids.

This chain joins TRBV9 and TRBJ2-7; 8 bases fit TRBD1. The germline V gene encodes CDR1 SGDLS and CDR2 YYNGEE. V lost 4 bases and J lost 1; bases outside the gene matches: 7. The CDR3 spans 15 residues. The CDR3 DNA is TGTGCCAGCAGCCCCCGGACAGGGATTTCCTACGAGCAGTACTTC. Encoded protein: CASSPRTGISYEQYF.

J is TRBJ1-2 and V is TRBV6-5; D remains unclear. Germline V gives CDR1 MNHEY, CDR2 SVGAGI. V was cut by 2 bases and J by 4 bases, with 11 bases left in between. The CDR3 runs 14 residues. In nucleotides, the CDR3 is TGTGCCAGCAGTTACCTGAGGACGGCCTATGGCTACACCTTC. As protein: CASSYLRTAYGYTF.

This clonotype was seen more than once but under ten times. The genes are TRBV6-4 and TRBJ1-2, with TRBD1 identical over 7 bases. J gave up 7 bases and V 4 bases, and 3 bases lay outside the gene matches. This CDR3 contains 12 residues. The germline CDR1 and CDR2 sequences are MRHNA and SNTAGT. CDR3 in DNA: TGTGCCAGCAGTGCGCCAGGGGGTGGCTACACCTTC. Encoded protein: CASSAPGGGYTF.

This chain connects TRBV7-8 to TRBJ1-1; D call uncertain. Per germline, CDR1 SGHVS and CDR2 FQNEAQ. The CDR3 is made up of 14 amino acids. V was shortened by 5 bases and J by 0 bases, with 10 bases between the two germline ends. CDR3 amino acids: CASSQRRVNTEAFF. The DNA of the CDR3 is TGTGCCAGCAGCCAAAGACGGGTGAACACTGAAGCTTTCTTT.

The rearrangement links TRBV29-1 to TRBJ1-1; D ambiguous. CDR3 length: 13 residues. V dropped 2 bases and J dropped 7 bases, with 14 bases sitting between them. Germline-derived CDR1 and CDR2 are SQVTM and ANQGSEA. CDR3: CSVEWIDQVEAFF. CDR3 nucleotide sequence: TGCAGCGTTGAATGGATTGACCAGGTTGAAGCTTTCTTT.

The chain links TRBV7-3 to TRBJ2-3; 9 bases map to TRBD2. This CDR3 contains 15 residues. Germline V gene sequence: CDR1 SGHTA, CDR2 FQGTGA. Trimming took 4 bases from V and 3 from J; bases not matched to a gene: 5. CDR3 residues: CASSYGGLATDTQYF. CDR3 sequence (DNA): TGTGCCAGCAGCTACGGGGGACTAGCTACAGATACGCAGTATTTT. The full variable domain, with the rest looked up from reference TRBV7-3 and TRBJ2-3, is GAGVSQTPSNKVTEKGKYVELRCDPISGHTALYWYRQSLGQGPEFLIYFQGTGAADDSGLPNDRFFAVRPEGSVSTLKIQRTERGDSAVYLCASSYGGLATDTQYFGPGTRLTVL.

This clonotype was recorded only once. The chain couples TRBV30 to TRBJ1-3; unclear D gene. The CDR3 totals 13 residues. CDR1 and CDR2 from the germline V gene are GTSNPN and SVGIG (reference sequence). Trimming removed 5 bases from V and 2 bases from J, with 10 bases in between. CDR3 in amino acids: CAWQKGPGNTIYF. As DNA, the CDR3 is TGTGCCTGGCAGAAAGGACCTGGAAACACCATATATTTT.

The chain combines TRBV7-2 with TRBJ2-1; 15 bases align to TRBD2. The CDR3 is 19 residues long. CDR1 and CDR2 from the germline V gene are SGHTA and FQGNSA. The ends lost 0 bases at V and 8 bases at J; junction bases unmatched: 11. The CDR3 sequence is CASSLAPGLAGGLRDEQFF. The CDR3 DNA reads as TGTGCCAGCAGCTTAGCCCCTGGACTAGCGGGGGGGCTTAGGGATGAGCAGTTCTTC.

The chain couples TRBV30 to TRBJ2-4; 8 bases are a match to TRBD1. This CDR3 is built from 15 residues. J lost 3 bases, V lost 1 base, and 5 bases had no gene match. CDR1 is GTSNPN, CDR2 SVGIG, per germline (reference sequence). The CDR3 sequence is CAWSAGGASKNIQYF. CDR3 bases: TGTGCCTGGAGTGCAGGGGGCGCTAGCAAAAACATTCAGTACTTC.